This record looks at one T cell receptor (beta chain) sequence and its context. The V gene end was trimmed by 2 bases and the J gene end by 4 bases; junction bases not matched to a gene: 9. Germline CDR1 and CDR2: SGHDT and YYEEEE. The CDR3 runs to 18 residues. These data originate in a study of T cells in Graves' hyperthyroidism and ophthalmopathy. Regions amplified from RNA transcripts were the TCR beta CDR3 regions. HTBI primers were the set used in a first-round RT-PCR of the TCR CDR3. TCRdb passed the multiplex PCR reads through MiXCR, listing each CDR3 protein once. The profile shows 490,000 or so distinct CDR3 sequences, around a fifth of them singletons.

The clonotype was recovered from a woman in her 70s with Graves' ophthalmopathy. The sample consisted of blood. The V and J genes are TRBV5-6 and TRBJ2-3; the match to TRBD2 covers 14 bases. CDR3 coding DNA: TGTGCCAGCAGCTTACTGACTAGCGGGAGGGCCAGGGCAGATACGCAGTATTTT. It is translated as CASSLLTSGRARADTQYF.